The following is a TCR beta chain sequence with its context. The data derive from a study of neurological immune-mediated disorders. The team produced cDNA through 5'RACE using 10-nucleotide random UMIs. From 15-18 subjects, every sequencing run obtained over 180 million TCR-beta sequences. TCRdb reanalysed the 5' RACE reads using MiXCR and keeps one entry per CDR3 protein. Of fewer than 90,000 distinct CDR3 sequences listed, about 9.4% are singletons. Germline CDR1 is MNHEY and CDR2 is SVGAGI. Trimming shortened V by 0 bases and J by 6 bases, and 9 bases separated the two germline ends. The CDR3 covers 14 residues.

The chain carries TRBV6-5 and TRBJ2-1; possibly TRBD1 for D (5 bases). Sequencing was performed on PBMCs. This receptor was obtained from a man in his forties in good health. The CDR3 sequence is CASSYSPGLNEQFF. The DNA for the CDR3 is TGTGCCAGCAGTTACTCTCCAGGGCTCAATGAGCAGTTCTTC.